These 18 T cell receptor beta chains share one sample of origin, sequenced in a study of blood T cell repertoires in COVID-19. Repertoires were generated with immunoSEQ multiplex PCR, while TCRdb's copy carries only in-frame clones and drops some. The sample has fewer than 80,000 clones, 86% seen once. Material: peripheral blood. The receptors derive from a man aged 25 to 40 with acute or convalescent COVID-19.

The rearrangement uses TRBV6-2 or TRBV6-3 and TRBJ2-2; 7 bases line up with TRBD1. This CDR3 is built from 14 residues. Germline assignment: CDR1 MNHEY and CDR2 SVGEGT. The trim removed 6 bases at V and 5 bases at J, leaving 6 bases unmatched. In DNA form, the CDR3 reads TGTGCCAGCAGCCCGGGACAGCAGACCGGGGAGCTGTTTTTT. Translated, it gives CASSPGQQTGELFF.

The chain combines TRBV19 with TRBJ1-1; D gene unclear. The V gene lost 10 bases and the J gene lost 0 bases, with 6 bases spanning the gap. This CDR3 has 11 amino acids. Germline-derived CDR1 and CDR2 are LNHDA and SQIVND (reference sequence). This chain's CDR3 is CATKLNTEAFF. CDR3 in DNA: TGTGCCACCAAATTGAACACTGAAGCTTTCTTT. Supplemented by reference TRBV19 and TRBJ1-1, the full variable domain reads DGGITQSPKYLFRKEGQNVTLSCEQNLNHDAMYWYRQDPGQGLRLIYYSQIVNDFQKGDIAEGYSVSREKKESFPLTVTSAQKNPTAFYLCATKLNTEAFFGQGTRLTVV.

The chain is built from TRBV2 and TRBJ1-6, with D unresolved. The CDR3 covers 14 residues. Trimming shortened V by 1 base and J by 4 bases, and 5 bases separated the two germline ends. Germline CDR1 reads SNHLY; CDR2 reads FYNNEI. The CDR3 coding sequence is TGTGCCAGCAGTGAAGGCAGGTATAATTCACCCCTCCACTTT. Protein: CASSEGRYNSPLHF. The full variable domain, its missing parts supplied by reference TRBV2 and TRBJ1-6, is EPEVTQTPSHQVTQMGQEVILRCVPISNHLYFYWYRQILGQKVEFLVSFYNNEISEKSEIFDDQFSVERPDGSNFTLKIRSTKLEDSAMYFCASSEGRYNSPLHFGNGTRLTVT.

This clone was recorded once. This chain connects TRBV5-1 to TRBJ1-3, with 8 bases aligning to TRBD1. The CDR3 totals 16 residues. V lost 4 bases to trimming and J lost 4 bases; unmatched junction nucleotides: 10. In germline, CDR1 is SGHRS, CDR2 YFSETQ. CDR3 DNA sequence: TGCGCCAGCAGCCTGCCGTCGACAGGGGCCGGAAACACCATATATTTT. Translated, it gives CASSLPSTGAGNTIYF.

This chain uses TRBV5-6 with TRBJ1-5; 7 positions match TRBD1. J was trimmed by 4 bases and V by 3 bases; bases with no gene match: 4. The CDR3 runs to 14 residues. CDR1 SGHDT and CDR2 YYEEEE come from the germline V gene. CDR3 sequence: CASSSRGPNQPQHF. The CDR3 DNA follows: TGTGCCAGCAGCTCGAGGGGGCCTAATCAGCCCCAGCATTTT.

The chain uses TRBV10-3 and TRBJ1-5; 7 nucleotides line up with TRBD1. Germline trimming cut 0 bases from V and 11 bases from J; bases unmatched to any gene: 10. The CDR3 sequence is 15 residues long. CDR1 is ENHRY, CDR2 SYGVKD, per germline. The CDR3 reads CAISESGQQLISQHF. The CDR3 coding sequence is TGTGCCATCAGTGAGTCGGGACAGCAACTAATATCCCAGCATTTT.

The chain combines TRBV28 with TRBJ2-5, with TRBD1 matching 10 bases. CDR3 size: 16 residues. CDR1 and CDR2 from the germline V gene are MDHEN and SYDVKM. J was trimmed by 2 bases and V by 5 bases; bases with no gene match: 8. CDR3 loop: CASSPDRGFYQETQYF. The CDR3, as DNA: TGTGCCAGCAGTCCGGACAGGGGGTTCTATCAAGAGACCCAGTACTTC.

The chain links TRBV3-1 (or the pseudogene TRBV3-2) to TRBJ2-7, with a tentative D call TRBD1 (6 bases). The CDR3 sequence is 16 residues long. Trimming pared 0 bases from V and 0 bases from J, leaving 12 bases between. CDR1 LGHDT and CDR2 YNNKEL come from the germline V gene (reference sequence). The CDR3 here is CASSQERQGSSYEQYV. CDR3 nucleotide sequence: TGTGCCAGCAGCCAAGAAAGGCAGGGGTCCTCCTACGAGCAGTACGTC.

The chain uses TRBV7-9 and TRBJ2-1; TRBD1 matches at 7 bases. The ends lost 5 bases at V and 9 bases at J; junction bases unmatched: 4. This CDR3 region has 12 residues. CDR1 and CDR2 from the germline V gene are SEHNR and FQNEAQ (reference sequence). CDR3 sequence reads: CASSRDRVEQFF. In nucleotides, the CDR3 is TGTGCCAGCAGCCGAGACAGGGTTGAGCAGTTCTTC.

The J gene is TRBJ2-1, the V gene TRBV7-2, with 12 bases fitting TRBD2. Trimming cost V 5 bases and J 6 bases; bases outside gene matches: 8. From germline, CDR1 is SGHTA and CDR2 FQGNSA. The CDR3 is made up of 16 amino acids. CDR3 in amino acids: CASSPRASGGANEQFF. The CDR3 coding sequence is TGTGCCAGCAGCCCCCGGGCTAGCGGGGGGGCCAATGAGCAGTTCTTC.

V and J are TRBV30 and TRBJ1-6, with TRBD1 matching 8 bases. Unmatched junction bases numbered 11, after V lost 5 bases and J lost 8 bases. From germline, CDR1 is GTSNPN and CDR2 SVGIG (reference sequence). This CDR3 has 15 residues. Here the CDR3 reads CAWQQDRGSYSPLHF. DNA of the CDR3: TGTGCCTGGCAACAAGACAGGGGATCGTATTCACCCCTCCACTTT.

This chain joins TRBV2 and TRBJ1-6; tentative D call: TRBD1 (6 bases). The length of the CDR3 is 13 residues. In germline, CDR1 is SNHLY, CDR2 FYNNEI. Trimming removed 11 bases from V and 6 bases from J, with 14 bases in between. CDR3 in amino acids: CAGRDTFNSPLHF. CDR3 DNA: TGTGCCGGCCGGGACACCTTTAATTCACCCCTCCACTTT.

V gene TRBV27 combines with J gene TRBJ1-5, with a weak D call TRBD1 (6 bases). With 5 bases removed from V and 4 bases from J, the gap between germline ends came to 9 bases. The length of the CDR3 is 13 residues. Per germline, CDR1 MNHEY and CDR2 SMNVEV (reference sequence). CDR3 in DNA: TGTGCCAGCAGTACTACAGGGAATCAGCCCCAGCATTTT. Protein product: CASSTTGNQPQHF.

This chain links TRBV2 with TRBJ1-2, with D perhaps TRBD1 (5 bases). The V end lost 7 bases, the J end lost 2 bases, and 14 bases lay between the germline ends. CDR1 is SNHLY and CDR2 is FYNNEI in the germline V gene. The CDR3 loop spans 14 amino acids. This CDR3 is CASMGGGGNYGYTF. The CDR3 DNA is TGTGCCAGCATGGGGGGAGGTGGGAACTATGGCTACACCTTC.

This chain links TRBV18 with TRBJ2-7; 9 bases line up with TRBD1. The junction had 10 bases not matched to a gene; V was cut back by 3 bases and J by 4 bases. CDR1 and CDR2 (germline): KGHSH, LQKENI. CDR3 length: 16 amino acids. The CDR3 sequence: CASSPFGTGNRYEQYF. In DNA, the CDR3 is TGTGCCAGCTCACCCTTCGGGACAGGGAATCGGTACGAGCAGTACTTC.

In this sample, this clone turned up a few times. V is TRBV10-2 and J is TRBJ2-2; 11 nucleotides match TRBD1. Germline V CDR1 and CDR2: WSHSY, SAAADI. This CDR3 contains 15 residues. The V gene end was trimmed by 4 bases and the J gene end by 3 bases; junction bases not matched to a gene: 1. The CDR3 protein is CASSVGQGDTGELFF. The CDR3, as DNA: TGCGCCAGCAGTGTGGGACAGGGGGACACCGGGGAGCTGTTTTTT.

This chain joins TRBV6-4 and TRBJ2-1; 8 bases match TRBD1. J was trimmed by 4 bases and V by 10 bases; bases with no gene match: 12. Germline V lookup: CDR1 MRHNA, CDR2 SNTAGT. This CDR3 is 15 amino acids long. CDR3 sequence reads: CAIWRTGTLYNEQFF. CDR3 coding DNA: TGTGCCATCTGGAGGACAGGGACCTTATACAATGAGCAGTTCTTC.

This rearrangement joins TRBV5-1 to TRBJ1-2, with 7 bases identical to TRBD1. This CDR3 spans 17 amino acids. The trim removed 4 bases at V and 0 bases at J, leaving 12 bases unmatched. The germline V gene has CDR1 SGHRS and CDR2 YFSETQ. The CDR3 sequence is CASSKGQLAPSNYGYTF. The CDR3 nucleotides are TGCGCCAGCAGCAAGGGACAGTTAGCCCCCTCTAACTATGGCTACACCTTC.